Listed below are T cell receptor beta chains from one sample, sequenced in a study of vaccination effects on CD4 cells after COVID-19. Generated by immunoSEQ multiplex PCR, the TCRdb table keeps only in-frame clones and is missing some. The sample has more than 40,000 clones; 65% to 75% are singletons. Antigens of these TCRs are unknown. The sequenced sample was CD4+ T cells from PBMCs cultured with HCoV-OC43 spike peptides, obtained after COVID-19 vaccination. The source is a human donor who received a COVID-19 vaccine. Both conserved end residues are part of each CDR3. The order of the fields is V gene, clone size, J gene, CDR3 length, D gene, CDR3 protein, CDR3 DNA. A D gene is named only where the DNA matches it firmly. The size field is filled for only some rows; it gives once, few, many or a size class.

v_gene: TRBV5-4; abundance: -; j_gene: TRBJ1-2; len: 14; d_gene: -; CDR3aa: CASSLARGYYGYTF; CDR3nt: TGTGCCAGCAGCTTGGCAAGGGGGTACTATGGCTACACCTTC
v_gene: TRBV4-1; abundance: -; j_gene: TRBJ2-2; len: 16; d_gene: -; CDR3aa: CASSPAGQSNTGELFF; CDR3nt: TGCGCCAGCAGCCCCGCCGGACAGTCGAACACCGGGGAGCTGTTTTTT
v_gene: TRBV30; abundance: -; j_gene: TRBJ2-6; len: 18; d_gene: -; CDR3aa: CAWSVRAGYSSGANVLTF; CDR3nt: TGTGCCTGGAGTGTACGGGCAGGCTATAGCTCTGGGGCCAACGTCCTGACTTTC
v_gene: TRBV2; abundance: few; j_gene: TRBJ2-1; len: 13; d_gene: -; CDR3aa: CASSERWVAEQFF; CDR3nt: TGTGCCAGCAGTGAAAGATGGGTGGCCGAGCAGTTCTTC
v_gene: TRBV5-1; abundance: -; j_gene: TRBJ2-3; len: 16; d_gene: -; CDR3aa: CASSPIGGGLPDTQYF; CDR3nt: TGCGCCAGCAGCCCTATTGGGGGGGGGCTGCCAGATACGCAGTATTTT
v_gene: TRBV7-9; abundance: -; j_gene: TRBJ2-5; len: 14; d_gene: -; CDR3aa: CASSPGGREETQYF; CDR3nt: TGTGCCAGCAGCCCAGGGGGGAGGGAAGAGACCCAGTACTTC
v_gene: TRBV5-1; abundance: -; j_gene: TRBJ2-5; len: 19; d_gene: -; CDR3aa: CASSIRGGFLRNDQETQYF; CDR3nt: TGCGCCAGCTCCATTAGGGGGGGGTTCTTACGTAACGACCAAGAGACCCAGTACTTC
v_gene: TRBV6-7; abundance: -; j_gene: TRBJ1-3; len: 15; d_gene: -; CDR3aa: CASNLREEAGNTIYF; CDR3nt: TGTGCCAGCAACCTTCGGGAGGAAGCTGGAAACACCATATATTTT
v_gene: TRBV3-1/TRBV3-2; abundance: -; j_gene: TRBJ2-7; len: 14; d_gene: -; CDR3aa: CASSLRPGTREQYF; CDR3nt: TGTGCCAGCAGCCTGAGACCCGGAACCCGCGAGCAGTACTTC
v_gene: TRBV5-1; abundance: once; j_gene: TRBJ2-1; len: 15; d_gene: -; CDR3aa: CASSSDGDFYNEQFF; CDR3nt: TGCGCCAGCAGCTCGGACGGAGATTTCTACAATGAGCAGTTCTTC
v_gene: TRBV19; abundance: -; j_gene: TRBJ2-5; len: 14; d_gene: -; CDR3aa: CASSRTSAKETQYF; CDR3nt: TGTGCCAGTAGTAGGACCTCCGCAAAAGAGACCCAGTACTTC
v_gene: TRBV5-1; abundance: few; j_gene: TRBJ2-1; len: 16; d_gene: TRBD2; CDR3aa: CASSLGTGGPGNEQFF; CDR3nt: TGCGCCAGCAGCTTGGGTACGGGAGGGCCGGGCAATGAGCAGTTCTTC
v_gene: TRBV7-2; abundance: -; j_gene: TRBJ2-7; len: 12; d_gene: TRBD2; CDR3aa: CASSSSGYEQYF; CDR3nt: TGTGCCAGCAGCTCTAGCGGCTACGAGCAGTACTTC
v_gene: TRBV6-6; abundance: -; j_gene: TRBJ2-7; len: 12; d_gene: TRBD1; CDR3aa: CASWGTGVRQYF; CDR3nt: TGTGCCAGCTGGGGGACAGGGGTACGGCAGTACTTC
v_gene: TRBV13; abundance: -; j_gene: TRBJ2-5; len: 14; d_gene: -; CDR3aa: CASSLERDGETQYF; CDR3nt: TGTGCCAGCAGCTTAGAGAGGGACGGCGAGACCCAGTACTTC
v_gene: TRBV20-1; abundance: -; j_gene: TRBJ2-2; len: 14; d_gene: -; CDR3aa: CSASRGPNTGELFF; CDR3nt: TGCAGTGCTAGTCGAGGACCGAACACCGGGGAGCTGTTTTTT